The source of this TCR beta chain is a study of early stage breast cancer tumors. Overall study context: About 80% of the 16 invasive tumors were ER+, PR+ and HER2-. Among roughly twelve ER+/PR+/HER2- tumors, eight were ductal, four lobular.

The table came from immunoSEQ multiplex PCR; TCRdb's copy has only in-frame clones and leaves some out. The sample has tens of thousands of clones; roughly 78% are singletons. V lost 11 bases to trimming and J lost 0 bases, with 8 bases between them. Germline V lookup: CDR1 MNHNS, CDR2 SASEGT. This CDR3 comprises 11 residues. The study's findings and limits: Most shared enriched TCRB sequences were commonly generated ones.

For this clone: The antigen remains undetermined.

The sample was blood. This chain connects TRBV6-1 to TRBJ2-7; tentatively, D is TRBD1 or TRBD2 (5 bases each). This sequence originates from a person aged 40-50 years with breast cancer. In DNA, the CDR3 is TGTGCCGGGGGTTTCTCCTACGAGCAGTACTTC. Translated: CAGGFSYEQYF.